This entry features one TCR beta chain sequence. The sample is drawn from a study of blood T cell repertoires in COVID-19. Looking at the study overall: The United States, Italy and Spain provided the acute and convalescent COVID-19 samples.

Enrollment of patients from Seattle took place during active infection, with longitudinal follow-up. The CDR3 covers 15 residues. Trimming cost V 7 bases and J 4 bases; bases outside gene matches: 9. The germline gives CDR1 SNHLY, CDR2 FYNNEI. Per the authors' pipeline: By means of reference gene primer amplification, nucleated cell counts were estimated. Assay: immunoSEQ multiplex PCR; the TCRdb copy retains only in-frame clones and omits some. The DNA was the basis for D and trimming; V, J and clone size are from that table. Of 360,000 or so clones in the sample, roughly 90% were seen once. This clonotype was obtained from a woman between 55 and 75 years old with COVID-19, enrolled during active disease. The specimen was peripheral blood. The chain couples TRBV2 to TRBJ2-3, with TRBD1 identical over 9 bases. The CDR3 sequence is CASMLGQGRADTQYF. In DNA, the CDR3 is TGTGCCAGCATGTTGGGACAGGGAAGGGCAGATACGCAGTATTTT.